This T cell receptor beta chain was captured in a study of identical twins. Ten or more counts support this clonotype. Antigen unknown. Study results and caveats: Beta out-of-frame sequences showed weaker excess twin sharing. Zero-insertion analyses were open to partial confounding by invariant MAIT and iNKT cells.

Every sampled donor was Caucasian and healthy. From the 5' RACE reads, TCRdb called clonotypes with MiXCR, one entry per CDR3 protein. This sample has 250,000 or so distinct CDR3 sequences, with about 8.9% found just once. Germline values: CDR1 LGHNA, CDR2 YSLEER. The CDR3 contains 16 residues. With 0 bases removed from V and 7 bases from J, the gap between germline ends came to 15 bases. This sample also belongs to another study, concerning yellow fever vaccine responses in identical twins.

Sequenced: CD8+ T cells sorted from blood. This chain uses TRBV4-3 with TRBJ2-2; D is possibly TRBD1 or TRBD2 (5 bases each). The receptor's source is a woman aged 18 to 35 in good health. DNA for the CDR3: TGCGCCAGCAGCCAAGATGACCGGGGCCAGGGCGGGGAGCTGTTTTTT. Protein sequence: CASSQDDRGQGGELFF.